The 11 T cell receptor beta chains below all came from one sample that was sequenced in a study of monozygotic twins with inflammatory bowel disease. TCRdb reprocessed the 5' RACE reads and stores each CDR3 protein as one record, lacking DNA. The table counts more than 300,000 distinct CDR3 sequences; just over 2.5% lies in the top ten. Sequenced: blood. These receptors came from a human donor with ulcerative colitis or Crohn's disease, or a healthy co-twin of an affected twin (not recorded which).

This chain connects TRBV5-1 to TRBJ2-7. Germline lookup yields CDR1 SGHRS and CDR2 YFSETQ. This CDR3 contains 14 residues. CDR3 region: CASRDGYLTYEQYF.

The V and J genes are TRBV29-1 and TRBJ1-4. The CDR3 sequence is 13 residues long. The germline V gene has CDR1 SQVTM and CDR2 ANQGSEA. CDR3: CSVDPGSNEKLFF.

The chain links TRBV11-2 to TRBJ1-1; with no DNA, the TCRdb D assignment of TRBD1 cannot be verified. Germline CDR1 and CDR2: SGHAT and FQNNGV. The CDR3 extends over 19 amino acids. The CDR3 is CASSLGGPGQGALGAEAFF. Supplemented by reference TRBV11-2 and TRBJ1-1, the full variable domain reads EAGVAQSPRYKIIEKRQSVAFWCNPISGHATLYWYQQILGQGPKLLIQFQNNGVVDDSQLPKDRFSAERLKGVDSTLKIQPAKLEDSAVYLCASSLGGPGQGALGAEAFFGQGTRLTVV.

The V and J genes are TRBV7-2 and TRBJ1-2. CDR1 and CDR2 from the germline V gene are SGHTA and FQGNSA. CDR3 length: 14 amino acids. The CDR3 sequence is CASSLGGLMYGYTF.

The CDR3 protein is CASSSRGAETQYF. The chain employs TRBV9 and TRBJ2-5; TCRdb reports TRBD2, a call that lacks DNA to check it against. Per the germline V gene, CDR1 is SGDLS and CDR2 is YYNGEE. The CDR3 runs 13 residues.

The rearrangement links TRBV5-1 to TRBJ2-1. Germline V gives CDR1 SGHRS, CDR2 YFSETQ. The CDR3 spans 16 residues. This chain's CDR3 is CASSSDRASSYNEQFF.

The rearrangement uses TRBV9 and TRBJ2-1; as DNA is missing, the TRBD1 call by TCRdb cannot be tested. CDR1 is SGDLS and CDR2 is YYNGEE in the germline V gene. This CDR3 is built from 16 residues. The CDR3 sequence is CASSVVQRGRFNEQFF.

This chain links TRBV5-1 with TRBJ1-1. The CDR3 extends over 14 amino acids. Germline-derived CDR1 and CDR2 are SGHRS and YFSETQ. Here the CDR3 reads CASSSEPANTEAFF.

The gene calls are TRBV20-1 and TRBJ1-1; TCRdb indicates TRBD1, and absent DNA this call remains unverified. This CDR3 comprises 13 residues. Germline CDR1 and CDR2: DFQATT and SNEGSKA (reference sequence). This chain's CDR3 is CSASPGADTEAFF.

This chain joins TRBV3-1 and TRBJ2-7; TCRdb indicates TRBD1, and absent DNA this call remains unverified. Germline V gene lookup returns CDR1 LGHDT and CDR2 YNNKEL (reference sequence). The CDR3 runs to 16 residues. CDR3 amino acids: CASSPHGGTFLYEQYF.

This chain joins TRBV19 and TRBJ2-1; checking the TCRdb D call of TRBD1 is not possible without DNA. Germline CDR1 and CDR2: LNHDA and SQIVND (reference sequence). The CDR3 contains 15 residues. The CDR3 reads CASSLSGGTFNEQFF.